The 2 T cell receptor beta chains in this list originate from one sample, sequenced in a study of cytomegalovirus exposure and HLA in healthy donors. Both 60 Vbeta primers and 13 Jbeta primers went into the PCR. Sequencing used immunoSEQ multiplex PCR; TCRdb keeps in-frame clones, though not all of them. The sample contains under 200,000 clones, approximately 80% of which appear only once. Source material: PBMCs. Receptors originate from a woman aged 35 to 49 in good health and CMV-seropositive.

V is TRBV28 and J is TRBJ1-2; TRBD1 matches 7 bases. The V gene's germline CDR1 is MDHEN and CDR2 SYDVKM. This CDR3 comprises 11 residues. V shed 10 bases and J 3 bases; nucleotides not matched to a gene: 2. The CDR3 loop is CATGQDYGYTF. In nucleotides, the CDR3 is TGTGCCACCGGACAGGACTATGGCTACACCTTC.

The J gene is TRBJ1-3, the V gene TRBV4-3; D gene uncertain. There are 16 residues in the CDR3. With 0 bases removed from V and 2 bases from J, the gap between germline ends came to 11 bases. Per the germline V gene, CDR1 is LGHNA and CDR2 is YSLEER. CDR3 nucleotide sequence: TGCGCCAGCAGCCAAGATCCTCGGGGAGCTGGAAACACCATATATTTT. It is translated as CASSQDPRGAGNTIYF.